This TCR beta chain was found in a study of blood T cell repertoires in COVID-19. The CDR3 consists of 15 residues. The ends were cut back, 6 bases at V and 6 bases at J, with 19 bases in the middle. CDR1 is ENHRY and CDR2 is SYGVKD in the germline V gene. Sequenced by immunoSEQ multiplex PCR; TCRdb stores in-frame clones only, minus some. The sample lists 200,000 to 250,000 clones, approximately 77% seen once, with approximately 4% in the top ten. The source material was peripheral blood. The origin of this receptor is an elderly woman with acute or convalescent COVID-19. This sequence joins TRBV10-3 and TRBJ2-3; D gene unclear. The CDR3 region is CAIRNSTGFGDTQYF. The CDR3 coding sequence is TGTGCCATCAGGAACTCTACGGGTTTTGGGGATACGCAGTATTTT.